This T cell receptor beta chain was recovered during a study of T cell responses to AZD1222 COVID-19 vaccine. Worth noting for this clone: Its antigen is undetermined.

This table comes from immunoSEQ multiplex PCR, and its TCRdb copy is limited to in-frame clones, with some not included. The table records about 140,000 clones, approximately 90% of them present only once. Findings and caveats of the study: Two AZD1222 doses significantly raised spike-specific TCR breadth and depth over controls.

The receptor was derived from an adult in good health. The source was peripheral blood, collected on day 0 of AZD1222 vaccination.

CDR3 bases: TGTGCCAGCAGCCCACGGACTAGCGTTTGGGGGGAGCTGTTTTTT. Amino acid sequence: CASSPRTSVWGELFF. The chain has TRBV3-1 (or the pseudogene TRBV3-2) and TRBJ2-2, with 9 bases matching TRBD2. J lost 8 bases, V lost 4 bases, and 8 bases had no gene match. The CDR3 runs 15 residues. The germline V gene encodes CDR1 LGHDT and CDR2 YNNKEL (reference sequence).